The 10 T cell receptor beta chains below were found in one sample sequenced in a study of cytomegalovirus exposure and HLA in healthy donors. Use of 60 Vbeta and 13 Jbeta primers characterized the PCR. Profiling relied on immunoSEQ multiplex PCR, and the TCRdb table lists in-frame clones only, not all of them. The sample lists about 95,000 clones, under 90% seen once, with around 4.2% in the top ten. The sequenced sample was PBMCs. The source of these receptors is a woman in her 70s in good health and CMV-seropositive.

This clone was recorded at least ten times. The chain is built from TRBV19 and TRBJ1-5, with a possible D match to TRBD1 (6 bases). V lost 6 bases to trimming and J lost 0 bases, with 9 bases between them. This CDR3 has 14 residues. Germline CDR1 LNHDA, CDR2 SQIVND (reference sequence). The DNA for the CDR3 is TGTGCCAGTAGGCGGACAGTTAGCAATCAGCCCCAGCATTTT. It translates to CASRRTVSNQPQHF.

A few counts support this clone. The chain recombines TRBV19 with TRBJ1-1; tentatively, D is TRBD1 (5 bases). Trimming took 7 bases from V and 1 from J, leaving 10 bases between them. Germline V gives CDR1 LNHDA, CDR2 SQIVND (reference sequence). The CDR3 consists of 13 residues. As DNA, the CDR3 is TGTGCCAGTAACTCCCAGGGGAACACTGAAGCTTTCTTT. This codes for CASNSQGNTEAFF.

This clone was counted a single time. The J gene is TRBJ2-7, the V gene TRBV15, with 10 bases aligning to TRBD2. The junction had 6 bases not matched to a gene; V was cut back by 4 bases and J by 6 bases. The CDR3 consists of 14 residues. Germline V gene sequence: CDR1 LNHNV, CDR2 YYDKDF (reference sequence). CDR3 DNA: TGTGCCACCAGCATAGCGGGAGGTAATCTCGAGCAGTACTTC. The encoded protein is CATSIAGGNLEQYF.

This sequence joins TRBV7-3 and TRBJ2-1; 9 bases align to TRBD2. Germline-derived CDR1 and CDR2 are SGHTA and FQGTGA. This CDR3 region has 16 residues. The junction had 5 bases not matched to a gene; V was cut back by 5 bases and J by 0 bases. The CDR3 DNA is TGTGCCAGCAGCCTATTTAGCGGGGGCTCCTACAATGAGCAGTTCTTC. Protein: CASSLFSGGSYNEQFF. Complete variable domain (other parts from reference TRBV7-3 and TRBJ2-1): GAGVSQTPSNKVTEKGKYVELRCDPISGHTALYWYRQSLGQGPEFLIYFQGTGAADDSGLPNDRFFAVRPEGSVSTLKIQRTERGDSAVYLCASSLFSGGSYNEQFFGPGTRLTVL.

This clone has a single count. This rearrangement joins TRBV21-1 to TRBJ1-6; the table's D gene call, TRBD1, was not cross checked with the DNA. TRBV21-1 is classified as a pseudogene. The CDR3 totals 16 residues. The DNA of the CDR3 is TGTGCCAGCAGCAGATACAGGAGCTCCTATAATTCACCCCTCCACTTT. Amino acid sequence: CASSRYRSSYNSPLHF.

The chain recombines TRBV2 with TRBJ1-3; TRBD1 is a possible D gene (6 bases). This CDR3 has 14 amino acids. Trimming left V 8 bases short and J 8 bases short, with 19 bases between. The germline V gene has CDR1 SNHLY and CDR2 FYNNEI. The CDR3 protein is CASRFLLGADTIYF. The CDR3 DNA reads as TGTGCCAGCCGTTTCCTTCTGGGGGCAGACACCATATATTTT.

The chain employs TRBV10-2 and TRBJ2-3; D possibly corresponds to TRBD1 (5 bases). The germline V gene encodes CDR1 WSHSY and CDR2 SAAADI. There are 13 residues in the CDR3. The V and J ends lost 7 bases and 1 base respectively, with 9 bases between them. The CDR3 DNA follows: TGCGCCAGCACATTACAGGGCACAGATACGCAGTATTTT. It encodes CASTLQGTDTQYF.

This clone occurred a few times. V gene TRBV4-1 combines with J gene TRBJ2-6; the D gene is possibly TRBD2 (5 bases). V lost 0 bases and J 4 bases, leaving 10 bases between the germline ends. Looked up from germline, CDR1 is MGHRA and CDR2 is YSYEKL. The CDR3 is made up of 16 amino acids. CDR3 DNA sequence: TGCGCCAGCAGCCAAGACTCCCCGGGGGGGGCCAACGTCCTGACTTTC. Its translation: CASSQDSPGGANVLTF.

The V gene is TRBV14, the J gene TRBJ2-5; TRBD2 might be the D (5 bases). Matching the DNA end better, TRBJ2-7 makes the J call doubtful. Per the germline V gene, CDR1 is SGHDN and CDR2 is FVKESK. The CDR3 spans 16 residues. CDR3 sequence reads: CASSHPLLATAYEQYF. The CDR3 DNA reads TGTGCCAGCAGCCATCCGTTGCTAGCAACGGCCTACGAGCAGTACTTC.

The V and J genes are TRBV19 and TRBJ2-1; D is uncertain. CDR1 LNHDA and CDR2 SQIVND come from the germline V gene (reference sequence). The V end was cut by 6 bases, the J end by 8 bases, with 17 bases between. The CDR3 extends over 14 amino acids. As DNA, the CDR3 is TGTGCCAGTAGCCCTGGGTGGTCAGGCGATGAGCAGTTCTTC. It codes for CASSPGWSGDEQFF.